This record concerns one TCR beta chain sequence. How the authors handled the data: Amplification of reference gene primers provided the estimated nucleated cell counts. Sequencing used immunoSEQ multiplex PCR; TCRdb keeps in-frame clones, though not all of them. Clone size and the V and J calls come from that table; the DNA yielded D and trimming. The table shows under 250,000 clones, with 70% to 90% occurring only once. The ends were cut back, 3 bases at V and 5 bases at J, with 10 bases in the middle. This CDR3 region has 12 residues. CDR1 is GTSNPN and CDR2 is SVGIG in the germline V gene (reference sequence). The data stem from a study of blood T cell repertoires in COVID-19. Study details: Spain, Italy and the United States supplied samples that represented acute and convalescent COVID-19. PBMCs, B-cell-depleted T cells, or T cells provided the cDNA or gDNA that made up the material.

The sequence derives from a man aged 18 to 35 with active or convalescent COVID-19. The chain employs TRBV30 and TRBJ1-1; the D is unclear. Sequenced: peripheral blood. CDR3 residues: CAWRPVRTEAFF. Here the CDR3 DNA reads TGTGCCTGGAGGCCCGTTAGAACTGAAGCTTTCTTT.